This T cell receptor (beta chain) was captured by sequencing in a study of blood T cell repertoires in COVID-19. The overall study: Italy, Spain and the United States were the sources of the convalescent and acute COVID-19 samples.

Under the authors' procedure: The authors estimated nucleated cell counts from reference gene primer amplification. Clones were sequenced by immunoSEQ multiplex PCR, and TCRdb holds only the in-frame ones, with some missing. V and J calls and clone size are those listed in that table; D and trimming were worked out from the DNA. This sample has tens of thousands of clones, with around nine tenths found just once. Sample: peripheral blood. This clonotype was sampled from a man between 70 and 80 years old with active or convalescent COVID-19.

The CDR3 region is CASRRQQTPYEQYF. CDR3 bases: TGTGCCAGCAGGAGACAGCAAACCCCCTACGAGCAGTACTTC. The gene calls are TRBV6-5 and TRBJ2-7, with TRBD1 as a possible D gene (5 bases). Per germline, CDR1 MNHEY and CDR2 SVGAGI. This CDR3 has 14 residues. The V gene lost 6 bases and the J gene lost 2 bases, with 14 bases spanning the gap.